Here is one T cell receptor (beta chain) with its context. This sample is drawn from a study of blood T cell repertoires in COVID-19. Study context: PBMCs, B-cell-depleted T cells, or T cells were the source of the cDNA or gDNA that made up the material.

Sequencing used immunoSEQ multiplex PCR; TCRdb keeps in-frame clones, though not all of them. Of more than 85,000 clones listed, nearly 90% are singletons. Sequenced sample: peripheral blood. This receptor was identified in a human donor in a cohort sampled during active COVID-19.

Written as DNA, the CDR3 is TGTGCCAGCAGGTCGACTAGAGGCGGCACAGATACGCAGTATTTT. It yields the protein CASRSTRGGTDTQYF. V is TRBV3-1 (or the pseudogene TRBV3-2) and J is TRBJ2-3, with TRBD2 as a possible D gene (6 bases). V lost 6 bases, J lost 1 base, and 14 bases lay in between. This CDR3 contains 15 residues. CDR1 and CDR2 from the germline V gene are LGHDT and YNNKEL (reference sequence).